The 8 T cell receptor beta chains below were found in one sample sequenced in a study of blood T cell repertoires in COVID-19. Method: immunoSEQ multiplex PCR; TCRdb's copy keeps in-frame clones and lacks some. The sample carries 110,000 or so clones, 70% to 90% recorded once. Sequenced sample: peripheral blood. These receptors were taken from a human donor in a cohort sampled during active COVID-19.

This chain connects TRBV9 to TRBJ1-4; D is ambiguous. The germline CDR1 and CDR2 sequences are SGDLS and YYNGEE. This CDR3 is 14 amino acids long. Trimming cost V 2 bases and J 6 bases, with 11 bases left between them. Written as DNA, the CDR3 is TGTGCCAGCAGCGTCCGGGGTTGGGATGAAAAACTGTTTTTT. Translated, it gives CASSVRGWDEKLFF.

The V and J genes are TRBV27 and TRBJ2-2; TRBD1 aligns across 8 bases. This CDR3 comprises 16 residues. Germline loops: CDR1 MNHEY, CDR2 SMNVEV (reference sequence). The V segment lost 10 bases and the J segment 1 base; nucleotides outside the gene matches: 11. The CDR3 here is CATATGVSRNTGELFF. CDR3 DNA sequence: TGTGCCACCGCGACAGGGGTCTCTCGGAACACCGGGGAGCTGTTTTTT.

The chain uses TRBV19 and TRBJ2-7; a possible D gene is TRBD2 (5 bases). Germline CDR1 is LNHDA and CDR2 is SQIVND (reference sequence). The CDR3 loop spans 15 amino acids. V was cut by 3 bases and J by 2 bases, with 14 bases left in between. The CDR3 protein is CASSIRGLPTYEQYF. CDR3 DNA: TGTGCCAGTAGTATCCGAGGACTCCCCACCTACGAGCAGTACTTC.

This clone was observed a few times. This rearrangement joins TRBV3-1 (or the pseudogene TRBV3-2) to TRBJ1-2; D is possibly TRBD1 (6 bases). Trimming took off 5 bases at V and 8 bases at J, with 15 bases between the two ends. This CDR3 contains 13 residues. The germline CDR1 and CDR2 sequences are LGHDT and YNNKEL (reference sequence). The CDR3 coding sequence is TGTGCCAGCAGCACTATGAAGGACAGCGGCTACACCTTC. Protein: CASSTMKDSGYTF.

In its sample, this clone was seen a few times. This chain joins TRBV2 and TRBJ1-2; 10 bases line up with TRBD1. In germline, CDR1 is SNHLY, CDR2 FYNNEI. The CDR3 spans 15 residues. V lost 6 bases, J lost 6 bases, and 10 bases stayed unmatched. The CDR3 spells CASRRDRGSLDGYTF. The CDR3 DNA reads TGTGCCAGCAGACGGGACAGGGGCTCATTGGATGGCTACACCTTC.

The V call is TRBV19, the J call TRBJ2-1; 10 positions agree with TRBD2. Trimming cost V 3 bases and J 15 bases; bases outside gene matches: 14. This CDR3 has 15 residues. The germline V gene has CDR1 LNHDA and CDR2 SQIVND (reference sequence). CDR3 amino acids: CASSMPSGRAGLPFF. Here the CDR3 DNA reads TGTGCCAGTAGTATGCCCAGCGGGAGGGCCGGGTTGCCGTTCTTC.

The chain is built from TRBV5-1 and TRBJ2-7; the match to TRBD2 covers 8 bases. Losses at the gene ends were 0 bases for V and 3 bases for J; bases not matched to a gene: 2. Germline-derived CDR1 and CDR2 are SGHRS and YFSETQ. CDR3 length: 14 amino acids. DNA of the CDR3: TGCGCCAGCAGCTTGGGGACTAGCAGCTACGAGCAGTACTTC. Protein: CASSLGTSSYEQYF. The full variable domain, rest sourced from reference TRBV5-1 and TRBJ2-7, is KAGVTQTPRYLIKTRGQQVTLSCSPISGHRSVSWYQQTPGQGLQFLFEYFSETQRNKGNFPGRFSGRQFSNSRSEMNVSTLELGDSALYLCASSLGTSSYEQYFGPGTRLTVT.

This chain uses TRBV9 with TRBJ2-7; D might be TRBD2 (5 bases). Deletions cut 4 bases from V and 5 bases from J, with 19 bases between. This CDR3 comprises 15 residues. CDR1 and CDR2 (germline): SGDLS, YYNGEE. CDR3: CASSPTGGFQDEQYF. Written as DNA, the CDR3 is TGTGCCAGCAGCCCCACCGGCGGGTTTCAGGACGAGCAGTACTTC.